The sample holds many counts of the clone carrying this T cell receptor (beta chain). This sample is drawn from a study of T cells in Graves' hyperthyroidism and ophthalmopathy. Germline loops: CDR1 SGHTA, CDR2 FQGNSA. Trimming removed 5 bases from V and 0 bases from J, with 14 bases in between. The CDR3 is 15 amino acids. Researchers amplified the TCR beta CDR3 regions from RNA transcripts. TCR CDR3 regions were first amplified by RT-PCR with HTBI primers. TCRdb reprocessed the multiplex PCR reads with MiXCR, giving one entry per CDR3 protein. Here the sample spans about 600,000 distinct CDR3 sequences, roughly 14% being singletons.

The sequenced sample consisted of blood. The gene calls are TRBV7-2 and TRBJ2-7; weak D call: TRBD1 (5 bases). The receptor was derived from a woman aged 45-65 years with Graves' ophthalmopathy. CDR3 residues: CASSPRQTVSYEQYF. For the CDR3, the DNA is TGTGCCAGCAGCCCTAGACAGACTGTCTCCTACGAGCAGTACTTC.